The 32 T cell receptor beta chains below come from one sample, sequenced in a study of T cells after yellow fever vaccination (dated by TCRdb to between 2018 and 2021). The method behind the library was 5' RACE. This sample was sequenced with an Illumina HiSeq 2500. The public reads were reanalyzed by TCRdb: fastp trimming at Q25, MiXCR alignment, in-frame beta chains only. Identical CDR3 protein sequences are pooled into one entry, listed with their most common genes and DNA. The sample data list 300,000 or so distinct CDR3 sequences, and 13% of these were observed just once. The top ten clonotypes cover roughly 0.5% of the sample. The label giving this sample's treatment or condition can be read as: live attenuated yellow fever vaccine strain. The material sequenced was CD4+ T cells sorted from PBMCs, taken 45 days after the yellow fever booster vaccination. Every receptor here comes from a young man who received the YFV17D yellow fever vaccine.

The chain joins TRBV20-1 to TRBJ1-4, with 7 positions matching TRBD1. This CDR3 is 12 amino acids long. CDR1 is DFQATT, CDR2 SNEGSKA, per germline (reference sequence). Trimming cost V 6 bases and J 5 bases; bases outside gene matches: 3. CDR3 in DNA: TGCAGTGCCCGGACAGGCAATGAAAAACTGTTTTTT. As protein: CSARTGNEKLFF.

This clonotype was counted a few times. The chain combines TRBV29-1 with TRBJ2-2; maybe TRBD1 (6 bases). V lost 6 bases and J 7 bases, leaving 18 bases between the germline ends. Per the germline V gene, CDR1 is SQVTM and CDR2 is ANQGSEA. CDR3 size: 14 residues. CDR3 amino acids: CSVARDNRHGELFF. As DNA, the CDR3 is TGCAGCGTGGCCCGGGACAACAGACACGGGGAGCTGTTTTTT.

The CDR3 nucleotides read TGTGCCAGCAGCGCCAGGACAGGGGGACGGCCAGATACGCAGTATTTT. Its translation is CASSARTGGRPDTQYF. The V gene is TRBV7-9, the J gene TRBJ2-3, with TRBD1 matching over 10 bases. V lost 5 bases and J lost 4; bases outside the gene matches: 9. The CDR3 has 16 residues. Germline V CDR1 and CDR2: SEHNR, FQNEAQ (reference sequence).

The CDR3 sequence: CASNYLTTGELFF. In DNA form, the CDR3 reads TGTGCCAGCAATTACTTGACCACCGGGGAGCTGTTTTTT. The chain carries TRBV12-3 or TRBV12-4 and TRBJ2-2; unclear D gene. The CDR3 has 13 amino acids. V lost 7 bases and J 4 bases, leaving 10 bases between the germline ends.

This clonotype was found a few times. The chain links TRBV12-3 or TRBV12-4 to TRBJ1-5; D gene uncertain. Trimming shortened V by 4 bases and J by 4 bases, and 8 bases separated the two germline ends. CDR3 length: 13 amino acids. In nucleotides, the CDR3 is TGTGCCAGCAGTTACTCTAGGAATCAGCCCCAGCATTTT. Its translation: CASSYSRNQPQHF.

The V call is TRBV25-1, the J call TRBJ2-2; D is unresolved. V shed 4 bases and J shed 0 bases, with 6 bases lying between them. This CDR3 has 14 residues. Germline V gene sequence: CDR1 MGHDK, CDR2 SYGVNS. The CDR3 here is CASSGLTNTGELFF. For the CDR3, the DNA is TGTGCCAGCAGTGGTCTTACGAACACCGGGGAGCTGTTTTTT.

The J gene is TRBJ2-7, the V gene TRBV5-1; D ambiguous. CDR3 size: 14 residues. Germline V lookup: CDR1 SGHRS, CDR2 YFSETQ. The V end lost 4 bases, the J end lost 6 bases, and 17 bases lay between the germline ends. CDR3 protein: CASSMMSSTGEQYF. CDR3 coding DNA: TGCGCCAGCAGCATGATGTCTTCCACTGGCGAGCAGTACTTC.

The chain combines TRBV6-5 with TRBJ2-3, with 7 bases matching TRBD2. The CDR3 runs 16 residues. Germline CDR1 reads MNHEY; CDR2 reads SVGAGI. Germline trimming cut 0 bases from V and 2 bases from J; bases unmatched to any gene: 5. The CDR3 loop reads CASSYSTAGFTDTQYF. CDR3 nucleotide sequence: TGTGCCAGCAGTTACTCGACAGCGGGGTTCACAGATACGCAGTATTTT.

This clonotype was seen at least ten times. The V call is TRBV7-8, the J call TRBJ2-1; possibly TRBD2 for D (5 bases). The V gene's germline CDR1 is SGHVS and CDR2 FQNEAQ. This CDR3 spans 14 amino acids. Between the trimmed V and J ends, which lost 5 bases and 0 bases, there was a span of 8 bases. CDR3 DNA: TGTGCCAGCAGCCAACGGGGCTCCTACAATGAGCAGTTCTTC. It yields the protein CASSQRGSYNEQFF.

This clonotype was found a few times. This chain uses TRBV7-2 with TRBJ2-2, with D uncertain. The germline V gene encodes CDR1 SGHTA and CDR2 FQGNSA. CDR3 length: 16 amino acids. Trimming removed 1 base at V and 0 bases at J, with 9 bases between. For the CDR3, the DNA is TGTGCCAGCAGCTTAGGTGACATTGCGAACACCGGGGAGCTGTTTTTT. Translating it yields CASSLGDIANTGELFF. Together with reference TRBV7-2 and TRBJ2-2, the CDR3 gives the full variable domain: GAGVSQSPSNKVTEKGKDVELRCDPISGHTALYWYRQSLGQGLEFLIYFQGNSAPDKSGLPSDRFSAERTGGSVSTLTIQRTQQEDSAVYLCASSLGDIANTGELFFGEGSRLTVL.

The rearrangement links TRBV20-1 to TRBJ2-7; D gene uncertain. V lost 0 bases and J lost 0, with 18 bases in between. Looked up from germline, CDR1 is DFQATT and CDR2 is SNEGSKA (reference sequence). CDR3 length: 17 amino acids. CDR3 sequence: CSARDAALRQPSYEQYF. For the CDR3, the DNA is TGCAGTGCTAGAGATGCGGCCCTAAGGCAGCCCTCCTACGAGCAGTACTTC.

This clonotype showed up just a few times. V is TRBV27 and J is TRBJ2-7, with TRBD1 matching over 7 bases. V gave up 6 bases and J gave up 7 bases; unmatched junction bases: 9. The V gene's germline CDR1 is MNHEY and CDR2 SMNVEV (reference sequence). This CDR3 is 13 amino acids long. The CDR3 reads CASRRTGVGEQYF. The CDR3 region has the DNA TGTGCCAGCAGACGCACAGGGGTGGGAGAGCAGTACTTC.

This clonotype appeared many times. V usage is TRBV7-2 and J usage is TRBJ2-1, with unresolved D. The CDR3 extends over 16 amino acids. Looked up from germline, CDR1 is SGHTA and CDR2 is FQGNSA. Between the trimmed V and J ends, which lost 1 base and 2 bases, there was a span of 12 bases. The CDR3 reads CASSLEVWTAYNEQFF. CDR3 in DNA: TGTGCCAGCAGCTTAGAAGTATGGACGGCCTACAATGAGCAGTTCTTC.

Here the CDR3 reads CASSQGLAQETQYF. The CDR3 DNA sequence: TGTGCCAGCAGCCAGGGACTAGCGCAAGAGACCCAGTACTTC. The J gene is TRBJ2-5, the V gene TRBV7-2; TRBD2 matches at 10 bases. Losses at the gene ends were 5 bases for V and 2 bases for J; bases not matched to a gene: 2. Germline V lookup: CDR1 SGHTA, CDR2 FQGNSA. This CDR3 contains 14 residues.

The rearrangement uses TRBV20-1 and TRBJ2-5; 10 bases align to TRBD2. Trimming took 6 bases from V and 4 from J; bases not matched to a gene: 5. This CDR3 has 13 amino acids. Looked up from germline, CDR1 is DFQATT and CDR2 is SNEGSKA (reference sequence). For the CDR3, the DNA is TGCAGTGCCCAGCGGGAGGGGGGAGAGACCCAGTACTTC. Translating gives CSAQREGGETQYF.

The gene calls are TRBV12-3 or TRBV12-4 and TRBJ1-2; maybe TRBD1 (5 bases). CDR3 size: 14 residues. Trimming took off 5 bases at V and 0 bases at J, with 10 bases between the two ends. This CDR3 reads CASSDRGTNYGYTF. The CDR3 DNA reads as TGTGCCAGCAGTGACAGAGGAACTAACTATGGCTACACCTTC.

This clonotype appeared a few times. The chain couples TRBV6-2 or TRBV6-3 to TRBJ2-2; D is uncertain. Germline CDR1 is MNHEY and CDR2 is SVGEGT. The ends were cut back, 2 bases at V and 7 bases at J, with 11 bases in the middle. CDR3 size: 14 residues. In nucleotides, the CDR3 is TGTGCCAGCAGTTACATCTCTGCGAACGGGGAGCTGTTTTTT. Translating gives CASSYISANGELFF.

This clonotype appeared a few times. J is TRBJ2-5 and V is TRBV9; the match to TRBD2 covers 9 bases. The CDR3 consists of 14 residues. The ends lost 3 bases at V and 5 bases at J; junction bases unmatched: 5. CDR1 and CDR2 from the germline V gene are SGDLS and YYNGEE. CDR3 sequence (DNA): TGTGCCAGCAGCGCGGGACTAGCAACTGAGACCCAGTACTTC. Encoded protein: CASSAGLATETQYF. The variable domain in full, with the rest retrieved from reference TRBV9 and TRBJ2-5, is DSGVTQTPKHLITATGQRVTLRCSPRSGDLSVYWYQQSLDQGLQFLIQYYNGEERAKGNILERFSAQQFPDLHSELNLSSLELGDSALYFCASSAGLATETQYFGPGTRLLVL.

V gene TRBV10-1 combines with J gene TRBJ2-1, with 7 bases fitting TRBD2. The CDR3 has 15 amino acids. The J segment lost 4 bases and the V segment lost 4 bases, leaving 7 bases of the junction unmatched. Germline values: CDR1 WNHNN, CDR2 SYGVQD (reference sequence). The DNA for the CDR3 is TGCGCCAGCAGTGGGGAATTGGGGGGGTACAATGAGCAGTTCTTC. This encodes CASSGELGGYNEQFF.

This rearrangement joins TRBV20-1 to TRBJ1-5, with D unresolved. CDR3 length equals 12 residues. Germline assignment: CDR1 DFQATT and CDR2 SNEGSKA (reference sequence). V shed 6 bases and J shed 2 bases, with 8 bases lying between them. The CDR3 bases are TGCAGTGCCCAAAAAGGCAATCAGCCCCAGCATTTT. It codes for CSAQKGNQPQHF.

The chain combines TRBV14 with TRBJ2-3; D not certain. Trimming removed 3 bases from V and 0 bases from J, with 10 bases in between. This CDR3 is built from 15 residues. The germline gives CDR1 SGHDN, CDR2 FVKESK. The CDR3 here is CASSHRVRSTDTQYF. The CDR3 coding sequence is TGTGCCAGCAGCCACAGAGTTAGGAGCACAGATACGCAGTATTTT.

CDR3 residues: CSVGGLVRVGEQFF. CDR3 DNA sequence: TGCAGCGTTGGAGGGCTCGTCCGTGTGGGTGAGCAGTTCTTC. The chain is built from TRBV29-1 and TRBJ2-1; D perhaps matches TRBD2 (5 bases). Trimming took off 4 bases at V and 9 bases at J, with 19 bases between the two ends. The CDR3 consists of 14 residues. Germline loops: CDR1 SQVTM, CDR2 ANQGSEA.

There are many counts of this clonotype. This chain connects TRBV20-1 to TRBJ2-5; D uncertain. This CDR3 contains 12 residues. The germline CDR1 and CDR2 sequences are DFQATT and SNEGSKA (reference sequence). Trimming removed 3 bases at V and 1 base at J, with 6 bases between. The CDR3 spells CSASWGQETQYF. The CDR3 DNA sequence: TGCAGTGCTAGCTGGGGCCAAGAGACCCAGTACTTC.

This clonotype was observed at least ten times. This sequence joins TRBV7-2 and TRBJ2-3, with 11 bases fitting TRBD2. From germline, CDR1 is SGHTA and CDR2 FQGNSA. V shed 5 bases, J shed 1 base, and the junction held 5 bases outside the gene matches. This CDR3 is built from 16 residues. As DNA, the CDR3 is TGTGCCAGCAGCCCGCCGGGACTAGCGGGCACAGATACGCAGTATTTT. This gives the protein CASSPPGLAGTDTQYF.

V is TRBV4-3 and J is TRBJ2-2, with 8 bases that match TRBD1. This CDR3 contains 14 residues. The J segment lost 6 bases and the V segment lost 2 bases, leaving 2 bases of the junction unmatched. The germline CDR1 and CDR2 sequences are LGHNA and YSLEER. CDR3 sequence (DNA): TGCGCCAGCAGCCAAACAGGGGGAGCCGGGGAGCTGTTTTTT. Encoded protein: CASSQTGGAGELFF.

This chain connects TRBV4-1 to TRBJ2-2; D is unresolved. Germline CDR1 MGHRA, CDR2 YSYEKL. V lost 0 bases, J lost 4 bases, and 12 bases lay in between. The CDR3 is 16 amino acids. This chain's CDR3 is CASSQDPIHPTGELFF. The CDR3 DNA follows: TGCGCCAGCAGCCAAGATCCGATTCACCCCACCGGGGAGCTGTTTTTT.

This clonotype turned up a few times. This chain links TRBV19 with TRBJ2-6, with D hard to call. The CDR3 loop spans 16 amino acids. Germline CDR1 LNHDA, CDR2 SQIVND (reference sequence). V gave up 3 bases and J gave up 4 bases, with 13 bases separating them. The CDR3 reads CASSILHFPGANVLTF. For the CDR3, the DNA is TGTGCCAGTAGTATTCTTCATTTCCCGGGGGCCAACGTCCTGACTTTC.

V and J are TRBV29-1 and TRBJ2-1; TRBD2 agrees at 8 bases. V was pared by 8 bases and J by 7 bases, with 22 bases of the junction left unmatched. In germline, CDR1 is SQVTM, CDR2 ANQGSEA. CDR3 size: 17 residues. CDR3 nucleotides: TGCAGCACATCCCCTGGGCTAGCGGGTATGACGAGTAATGAGCAGTTCTTC. This codes for CSTSPGLAGMTSNEQFF.

This clonotype was observed a few times. This chain links TRBV2 with TRBJ2-1; 14 nucleotides match TRBD2. The CDR3 runs 15 residues. Germline CDR1 reads SNHLY; CDR2 reads FYNNEI. Trimming cost V 8 bases and J 5 bases; bases outside gene matches: 5. CDR3 amino acids: CASGTSGSPNNEQFF. As DNA, the CDR3 is TGTGCCAGCGGGACTAGCGGGAGTCCCAACAATGAGCAGTTCTTC.

About this clonotype itself: One base away lies a much larger clone, so this may be a sequencing read error. The rearrangement uses TRBV6-2 or TRBV6-3 and TRBJ1-1; D gene uncertain. Germline loops: CDR1 MNHEY, CDR2 SVGEGT. The CDR3 has 14 amino acids. V was shortened by 5 bases and J by 0 bases, with 10 bases between the two germline ends. The CDR3 protein is CASSHAFMNTEAFF. CDR3 nucleotides: TGTGCCAGCAGTCACGCGTTCATGAACACTGAAGCTTTCTTT.

This chain links TRBV27 with TRBJ2-3, with D maybe TRBD2 (5 bases). Germline-derived CDR1 and CDR2 are MNHEY and SMNVEV (reference sequence). CDR3 length: 15 residues. Between the trimmed V and J ends, which lost 4 bases and 6 bases, there was a span of 17 bases. CDR3 amino acids: CASSSRDTTWDTQYF. CDR3 coding DNA: TGTGCCAGCAGTTCCCGGGATACTACCTGGGATACGCAGTATTTT.

This chain uses TRBV5-1 with TRBJ2-1; 10 bases map to TRBD1. The germline V gene has CDR1 SGHRS and CDR2 YFSETQ. The CDR3 has 14 amino acids. V lost 5 bases to trimming and J lost 12 bases; unmatched junction nucleotides: 11. As DNA, the CDR3 is TGCGCCAGCAGAACCGGGACAGGGGTACTTGCGCAGTTCTTC. Its translation: CASRTGTGVLAQFF.